This T cell receptor (beta chain) comes out of a study of blood T cell repertoires in COVID-19. The assay was immunoSEQ multiplex PCR, and TCRdb's table has in-frame clones only and misses some. The table records a few hundred thousand clones, about 90% of them present only once. Participants were aged roughly 18 to 100 years from about two dozen US areas. In germline, CDR1 is MNHEY, CDR2 SVGAGI. Unmatched junction bases numbered 4, after V lost 7 bases and J lost 9 bases. The CDR3 runs 14 residues. A single count supports this clone. The V and J genes are TRBV6-5 and TRBJ2-1; 15 bases agree with TRBD2. Sequenced sample: PBMCs or T cells enriched from blood (not recorded which). This receptor was taken from a woman aged 25 to 39 who had recovered from COVID-19. The CDR3 DNA sequence: TGTGCCAGCACGGGACTAGCGGGAGGAGGTGAGCAGTTCTTC. Protein product: CASTGLAGGGEQFF.